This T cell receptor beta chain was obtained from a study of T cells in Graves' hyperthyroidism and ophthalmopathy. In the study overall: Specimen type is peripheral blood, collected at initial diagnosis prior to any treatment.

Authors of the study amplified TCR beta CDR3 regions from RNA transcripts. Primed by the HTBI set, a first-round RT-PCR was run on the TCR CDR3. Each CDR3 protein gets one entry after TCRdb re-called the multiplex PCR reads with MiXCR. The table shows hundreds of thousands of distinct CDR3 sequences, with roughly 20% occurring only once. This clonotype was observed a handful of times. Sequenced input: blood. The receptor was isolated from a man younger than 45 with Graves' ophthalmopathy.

For the CDR3, the DNA is TGTGCCAGCAGGGACAAACCGGGACCCTCGAACACCGGGGAGCTGTTTTTT. Encoded protein: CASRDKPGPSNTGELFF. The chain has TRBV2 and TRBJ2-2; D could derive from TRBD1 or TRBD2 (5 bases each). Trimming left V 6 bases short and J 0 bases short, with 17 bases between. CDR1 and CDR2 (germline): SNHLY, FYNNEI. The length of the CDR3 is 17 residues.